This TCR beta chain was sequenced during a study of blood T cell repertoires in COVID-19. At the level of the study: Sites across the United States, Italy and Spain contributed samples from acute and convalescent COVID-19. Sources were T cells, B-cell-depleted T cells, or PBMCs; the material itself was cDNA or gDNA.

Original methodology: Estimation of nucleated cell counts relied on the amplification of reference gene primers. TCRdb keeps only in-frame clones here, not all; method: immunoSEQ multiplex PCR. V, J and clone size derive from that table, while D and trimming were established from the DNA sequence. The data show just over 15,000 clones, 85% to 90% seen once. V was trimmed by 7 bases and J by 1 base, leaving 17 bases between them. Germline lookup yields CDR1 MNHEY and CDR2 SVGEGT. The CDR3 is made up of 15 amino acids. The clonotype was recovered from a man aged 55 to 70 with acute or convalescent COVID-19. V usage is TRBV6-2 or TRBV6-3 and J usage is TRBJ2-7; D is unresolved. Sequenced: peripheral blood. In DNA, the CDR3 is TGTGCCAGCACCCCCTCACTCTTCGTATCCTACGAGCAGTACTTC. As protein: CASTPSLFVSYEQYF.